The 22 T cell receptor beta chains presented below share a single source sample, sequenced in a study of CD8 T cells in Susac syndrome (dated by TCRdb to the late 2010s). The library was made by the immunoSEQ multiplex PCR assay. RNA was extracted with the RNeasy kit and roughly 0.45 to 1 ug was reverse transcribed using random hexamers. Using fastp trimming at Q25 and MiXCR clonotype assembly, TCRdb reanalyzed the public sequencing data and kept in-frame beta chains. Each entry is one CDR3 protein sequence, shown with its most common DNA and genes. The sample yields approximately 180,000 distinct CDR3 sequences; nearly 97% were counted once. About 0.093% of the sample lies in the top ten. Material for sequencing was CD4+ T cells from PBMCs. The receptors were sampled from a human donor with multiple sclerosis.

J is TRBJ2-3 and V is TRBV5-6, with a possible D match to TRBD2 (6 bases). The germline CDR1 and CDR2 sequences are SGHDT and YYEEEE. The CDR3 is 14 amino acids. Trimming took off 4 bases at V and 2 bases at J, with 11 bases between the two ends. CDR3 sequence (DNA): TGTGCCAGCAGCATGGGACTGACCACAGATACGCAGTATTTT. This gives the protein CASSMGLTTDTQYF.

This sequence joins TRBV6-1 and TRBJ2-3, with 7 bases that match TRBD1. CDR1 is MNHNS, CDR2 SASEGT, per germline. J lost 4 bases, V lost 10 bases, and 11 bases had no gene match. The CDR3 is 14 residues long. The CDR3 here is CATEGGAGPDTQYF. The CDR3, as DNA: TGTGCCACAGAAGGGGGCGCGGGTCCAGATACGCAGTATTTT.

This clonotype was observed once. The rearrangement links TRBV14 to TRBJ1-2; D is uncertain. Trimming pared 2 bases from V and 8 bases from J, leaving 6 bases between. The length of the CDR3 is 11 residues. The V gene's germline CDR1 is SGHDN and CDR2 FVKESK. CDR3 nucleotides: TGTGCCAGCAGCCAAATGGCAGGCTACACCTTC. Protein: CASSQMAGYTF.

This chain uses TRBV30 with TRBJ1-5; D is ambiguous. Trimming stripped 0 bases from V and 4 bases from J, with 7 bases between. This CDR3 region has 13 residues. Germline CDR1 and CDR2: GTSNPN and SVGIG (reference sequence). CDR3 amino acids: CAWSVQLNQPQHF. The CDR3, as DNA: TGTGCCTGGAGTGTCCAGCTTAATCAGCCCCAGCATTTT.

This chain connects TRBV7-9 to TRBJ1-6; D is undetermined. The CDR3 is 14 residues long. The germline CDR1 and CDR2 sequences are SEHNR and FQNEAQ (reference sequence). V lost 1 base and J 4 bases, leaving 5 bases between the germline ends. Here the CDR3 reads CASSLGAYNSPLHF. The CDR3 DNA follows: TGTGCCAGCAGCTTAGGGGCATATAATTCACCCCTCCACTTT.

J is TRBJ2-7 and V is TRBV7-9; D remains ambiguous. Trimming left V 2 bases short and J 2 bases short, with 10 bases between. This CDR3 comprises 14 residues. Germline V gene lookup returns CDR1 SEHNR and CDR2 FQNEAQ (reference sequence). CDR3 nucleotides: TGTGCCAGCAGCTTATCGGCGTCTACCTACGAGCAGTACTTC. It yields the protein CASSLSASTYEQYF.

This chain uses TRBV20-1 with TRBJ2-7; D gene ambiguous. Germline V gives CDR1 DFQATT, CDR2 SNEGSKA (reference sequence). This CDR3 region has 14 residues. Trimming stripped 0 bases from V and 4 bases from J, with 13 bases between. The CDR3 nucleotides are TGCAGTGCTAGAGATTCTCGAGGCGGATACGAGCAGTACTTC. Translation gives CSARDSRGGYEQYF.

The V gene is TRBV13, the J gene TRBJ1-2; TRBD1 aligns across 7 bases. CDR1 and CDR2 (germline): PRHDT, FYEKMQ (reference sequence). This CDR3 is 14 amino acids long. V shed 5 bases, J shed 7 bases, and the junction held 10 bases outside the gene matches. This chain's CDR3 is CASSPPGQRSGYTF. The DNA for the CDR3 is TGTGCCAGCAGCCCCCCGGGACAGAGGTCTGGCTACACCTTC.

The rearrangement links TRBV20-1 to TRBJ1-5; 10 nucleotides agree with TRBD1. V was clipped by 5 bases and J by 7 bases; unmatched bases: 14. CDR3 length: 16 amino acids. The germline CDR1 and CDR2 sequences are DFQATT and SNEGSKA (reference sequence). The CDR3 spells CSAGGTGVIPDQPQHF. The CDR3 DNA sequence: TGCAGTGCTGGGGGGACAGGGGTCATCCCCGACCAGCCCCAGCATTTT.

This chain connects TRBV29-1 to TRBJ2-7; 7 bases are shared with TRBD1. The CDR3 is 13 amino acids. Germline CDR1 reads SQVTM; CDR2 reads ANQGSEA. V trimming: 1 base; J trimming: 7 bases; junction bases outside the gene matches: 7. This chain's CDR3 is CSVEGQGVREQYF. The CDR3 DNA reads as TGCAGCGTTGAAGGGCAGGGGGTCAGGGAGCAGTACTTC.

The genes are TRBV12-5 and TRBJ2-3; D not resolved. The CDR3 has 12 residues. Germline V lookup: CDR1 LGHNT, CDR2 FRNRAP. Trimming cost V 2 bases and J 2 bases, with 2 bases left between them. The CDR3 DNA sequence: TGTGCTAGTGGTTTGTTCACAGATACGCAGTATTTT. Protein product: CASGLFTDTQYF.

The chain links TRBV3-1 to TRBJ1-2, with D unresolved. The CDR3 is 15 residues long. The germline CDR1 and CDR2 sequences are LGHDT and YNNKEL (reference sequence). The V gene lost 4 bases and the J gene lost 0 bases, with 12 bases spanning the gap. The CDR3 protein is CASSRLGDANYGYTF. Written as DNA, the CDR3 is TGTGCCAGCAGCCGACTCGGGGATGCTAACTATGGCTACACCTTC.

The V gene is TRBV4-2, the J gene TRBJ2-7, with TRBD2 matching over 13 bases. The CDR3 is 16 residues long. Germline assignment: CDR1 LGHNA and CDR2 YNFKEQ. V lost 1 base to trimming and J lost 7 bases; unmatched junction nucleotides: 7. The CDR3 DNA reads TGTGCCAGCAGCCAAGTTGGACTAGCGGGGGAGGGAGAGCAGTACTTC. Protein product: CASSQVGLAGEGEQYF.

The genes are TRBV3-1 and TRBJ1-2; a possible D gene is TRBD1 (5 bases). Trimming took off 3 bases at V and 8 bases at J, with 13 bases between the two ends. The CDR3 is 13 residues long. Germline V lookup: CDR1 LGHDT, CDR2 YNNKEL (reference sequence). The CDR3 protein is CASSQLGVWGYTF. The CDR3 DNA follows: TGTGCCAGCAGCCAGTTGGGGGTGTGGGGCTACACCTTC.

The chain links TRBV18 to TRBJ1-2, with D hard to call. This CDR3 is built from 13 residues. The germline V and J ends were trimmed by 2 bases and 7 bases, with 11 bases remaining between them. Germline V lookup: CDR1 KGHSH, CDR2 LQKENI. CDR3 nucleotides: TGTGCCAGCTCACCAACCGAGGGTAGTGGCTACACCTTC. It is translated as CASSPTEGSGYTF.

The rearrangement uses TRBV11-2 and TRBJ2-7; the D call may be TRBD1 or TRBD2 (5 bases each). CDR3 length equals 14 residues. Germline loops: CDR1 SGHAT, CDR2 FQNNGV. Deletions cut 5 bases from V and 6 bases from J, with 17 bases between. The CDR3 loop is CASSPGTGRGEQYF. The CDR3 DNA reads as TGTGCCAGCAGCCCAGGGACCGGCCGAGGCGAGCAGTACTTC.

The chain has TRBV20-1 and TRBJ1-1; D may be TRBD1 (5 bases). This CDR3 has 15 residues. The germline CDR1 and CDR2 sequences are DFQATT and SNEGSKA (reference sequence). Deletions cut 5 bases from V and 1 base from J, with 17 bases between. The CDR3 coding sequence is TGCAGTGCTCCACCCCAGCAGGGCTCGAACACTGAAGCTTTCTTT. Protein product: CSAPPQQGSNTEAFF.

The gene calls are TRBV7-2 and TRBJ1-2, with D uncertain. Germline-derived CDR1 and CDR2 are SGHTA and FQGNSA. This CDR3 contains 12 residues. Trimming removed 8 bases from V and 6 bases from J, with 13 bases in between. In nucleotides, the CDR3 is TGTGCCAGCCAACGATCCGGGCATGGCTACACCTTC. It yields the protein CASQRSGHGYTF.

The chain recombines TRBV20-1 with TRBJ1-2, with 9 bases fitting TRBD1. The CDR3 covers 14 residues. V was clipped by 3 bases and J by 4 bases; unmatched bases: 6. CDR1 is DFQATT, CDR2 SNEGSKA, per germline (reference sequence). This CDR3 reads CSASLEGQGYGYTF. The CDR3 region has the DNA TGCAGTGCTAGCCTGGAGGGACAGGGCTATGGCTACACCTTC.

This clonotype appeared a single time. The chain recombines TRBV30 with TRBJ1-2; D gene unclear. The ends were cut back, 1 base at V and 4 bases at J, with 4 bases in the middle. In germline, CDR1 is GTSNPN, CDR2 SVGIG (reference sequence). This CDR3 comprises 11 residues. The CDR3 coding sequence is TGTGCCTGGAGTGGAACCTATGGCTACACCTTC. Its translation is CAWSGTYGYTF.

There are a few counts of this clonotype. The gene calls are TRBV7-2 and TRBJ1-5; D gene uncertain. There are 18 residues in the CDR3. Trimming pared 3 bases from V and 4 bases from J, leaving 22 bases between. CDR1 is SGHTA and CDR2 is FQGNSA in the germline V gene. DNA of the CDR3: TGTGCCAGCAGCTTGGAGGGAGTTCCGGGTCAGCCTAATCAGCCCCAGCATTTT. Its protein is CASSLEGVPGQPNQPQHF. Looking up the rest from reference TRBV7-2 and TRBJ1-5 gives the full variable domain: GAGVSQSPSNKVTEKGKDVELRCDPISGHTALYWYRQSLGQGLEFLIYFQGNSAPDKSGLPSDRFSAERTGGSVSTLTIQRTQQEDSAVYLCASSLEGVPGQPNQPQHFGDGTRLSIL.

The rearrangement uses TRBV12-3 or TRBV12-4 and TRBJ1-5, with TRBD1 matching over 7 bases. V was clipped by 5 bases and J by 2 bases; unmatched bases: 9. The CDR3 covers 16 residues. Written as DNA, the CDR3 is TGTGCCAGCAGTCCCCGACAGGGTATGGGCAATCAGCCCCAGCATTTT. Translation gives CASSPRQGMGNQPQHF.